The rows below give T cell receptor beta chains drawn from one sample of a study of cytomegalovirus exposure and HLA in healthy donors. Clones were read by immunoSEQ multiplex PCR, and TCRdb kept only the in-frame ones, dropping some. This table has approximately 160,000 clones, roughly 80% appearing once. Specimen: PBMCs. These receptors were taken from a man aged 25-45 years in good health and CMV-seropositive. The CDR3 runs from the conserved cysteine through the conserved F or W. D genes are given only for firm matches. For some rows the clone size is stated as once, few or many, or as a class when expanded; others skip it.

v_call: TRBV29-1
j_call: TRBJ2-1
d_call: NA
clone_size: NA
cdr3_aa: CSVPDRYTYNEQFF
cdr3_nt: TGCAGCGTCCCAGACAGGTATACCTACAATGAGCAGTTCTTC

v_call: TRBV5-4
j_call: TRBJ2-1
d_call: NA
clone_size: NA
cdr3_aa: CASSGGWNNEQFF
cdr3_nt: TGTGCCAGCAGCGGGGGCTGGAACAATGAGCAGTTCTTC

v_call: TRBV15
j_call: TRBJ2-3
d_call: TRBD2
clone_size: NA
cdr3_aa: CATRGTSGGFSTDTQYF
cdr3_nt: TGTGCCACCCGCGGGACTAGCGGGGGATTCAGCACAGATACGCAGTATTTT

v_call: TRBV6-5
j_call: TRBJ2-3
d_call: NA
clone_size: NA
cdr3_aa: CASSEIQGDTQYF
cdr3_nt: TGTGCCAGCAGTGAAATACAGGGAGATACGCAGTATTTT

v_call: TRBV6-6
j_call: TRBJ1-5
d_call: NA
clone_size: NA
cdr3_aa: CASSSGSGQPQHF
cdr3_nt: TGTGCCAGCAGCTCGGGCAGCGGGCAGCCCCAGCATTTT

v_call: TRBV15
j_call: TRBJ2-6
d_call: TRBD1
clone_size: NA
cdr3_aa: CATSRGKGQLISGANVLTF
cdr3_nt: TGTGCCACCAGCAGAGGAAAGGGACAGCTTATCTCTGGGGCCAACGTCCTGACTTTC

v_call: TRBV6-5
j_call: TRBJ2-6
d_call: NA
clone_size: NA
cdr3_aa: CASSYQYSGANVLTF
cdr3_nt: TGTGCCAGCAGTTACCAGTACTCTGGGGCCAACGTCCTGACTTTC

v_call: TRBV15
j_call: TRBJ1-6
d_call: NA
clone_size: NA
cdr3_aa: CATSSQGVGSPLHF
cdr3_nt: TGTGCCACCAGCAGTCAGGGTGTCGGGTCACCCCTCCACTTT

v_call: TRBV12-5
j_call: TRBJ2-7
d_call: NA
clone_size: NA
cdr3_aa: CASGTGPSSYEQYF
cdr3_nt: TGTGCTAGTGGGACAGGTCCTAGCTCCTACGAGCAGTACTTC

v_call: TRBV19
j_call: TRBJ2-7
d_call: TRBD1
clone_size: NA
cdr3_aa: CARVDRDEQYF
cdr3_nt: TGTGCCAGGGTTGACAGGGACGAGCAGTACTTC

v_call: TRBV27
j_call: TRBJ1-2
d_call: TRBD1
clone_size: NA
cdr3_aa: CASSLTGFGYTF
cdr3_nt: TGTGCCAGCAGTTTGACAGGGTTTGGCTACACCTTC

v_call: TRBV9
j_call: TRBJ2-5
d_call: TRBD2
clone_size: NA
cdr3_aa: CASSVGTSGGAGETQYF
cdr3_nt: TGTGCCAGCAGCGTGGGGACTAGCGGGGGGGCCGGAGAGACCCAGTACTTC

v_call: TRBV28
j_call: TRBJ1-1
d_call: TRBD1
clone_size: once
cdr3_aa: CASSRDRLEAFF
cdr3_nt: TGTGCCAGCAGTAGGGACAGATTGGAAGCTTTCTTT

v_call: TRBV7-2
j_call: TRBJ1-2
d_call: NA
clone_size: NA
cdr3_aa: CASSPHLGLNYGYTF
cdr3_nt: TGTGCCAGCAGCCCACACCTTGGGCTGAACTATGGCTACACCTTC

v_call: TRBV2
j_call: TRBJ2-2
d_call: NA
clone_size: NA
cdr3_aa: CASSGHGRNTGELFF
cdr3_nt: TGTGCCAGCAGTGGTCACGGGAGGAACACCGGGGAGCTGTTTTTT

v_call: TRBV19
j_call: TRBJ2-1
d_call: NA
clone_size: NA
cdr3_aa: CASNSGASSYNEQFF
cdr3_nt: TGTGCCAGTAACTCGGGAGCTAGCTCCTACAATGAGCAGTTCTTC

v_call: TRBV2
j_call: TRBJ2-7
d_call: TRBD1
clone_size: few
cdr3_aa: CASSDGQGTYEQYF
cdr3_nt: TGTGCCAGCAGTGATGGACAGGGAACCTACGAGCAGTACTTC

v_call: TRBV28
j_call: TRBJ1-5
d_call: NA
clone_size: NA
cdr3_aa: CASSKTGSSNQPQHF
cdr3_nt: TGTGCCAGCAGCAAAACAGGGTCTAGCAATCAGCCCCAGCATTTT

v_call: TRBV27
j_call: TRBJ2-7
d_call: NA
clone_size: NA
cdr3_aa: CASSFGQTYEQYF
cdr3_nt: TGTGCCAGCAGTTTTGGGCAGACCTACGAGCAGTACTTC

v_call: TRBV1
j_call: TRBJ2-3
d_call: NA
clone_size: NA
cdr3_aa: CTSRPITYRDTRRFSTDTQYF
cdr3_nt: TGCACCAGCCGCCCGATTACATACCGGGACACGCGGAGGTTTAGCACAGATACGCAGTATTTT

v_call: TRBV6-5
j_call: TRBJ2-3
d_call: NA
clone_size: once
cdr3_aa: CASSYSVGGSTDTQYF
cdr3_nt: TGTGCCAGCAGTTACTCGGTCGGCGGGAGCACAGATACGCAGTATTTT

v_call: TRBV5-5
j_call: TRBJ2-1
d_call: TRBD1
clone_size: NA
cdr3_aa: CASSLAQGASYNEQFF
cdr3_nt: TGTGCCAGCAGCTTGGCTCAGGGGGCATCCTACAATGAGCAGTTCTTC

v_call: TRBV19
j_call: TRBJ2-1
d_call: NA
clone_size: NA
cdr3_aa: CASSIAGQGSYNEQFF
cdr3_nt: TGTGCCAGTAGTATAGCGGGCCAGGGGAGTTACAATGAGCAGTTCTTC

v_call: TRBV13
j_call: TRBJ2-1
d_call: TRBD2
clone_size: NA
cdr3_aa: CASSPTQAGGLYNEQFF
cdr3_nt: TGTGCCAGCAGCCCCACGCAAGCGGGAGGCTTATACAATGAGCAGTTCTTC

v_call: TRBV30
j_call: TRBJ1-2
d_call: NA
clone_size: NA
cdr3_aa: CAWSVIGDYGYTF
cdr3_nt: TGTGCCTGGAGTGTAATCGGTGACTATGGCTACACCTTC

v_call: TRBV7-2
j_call: TRBJ2-7
d_call: TRBD2
clone_size: NA
cdr3_aa: CASSLAPGGNYEQYF
cdr3_nt: TGTGCCAGCAGCTTAGCCCCGGGAGGAAACTACGAGCAGTACTTC

v_call: TRBV7-2
j_call: TRBJ2-3
d_call: NA
clone_size: once
cdr3_aa: CASTWRGSGTTSTDTQYF
cdr3_nt: TGTGCCAGCACCTGGAGGGGGAGTGGGACTACTAGCACAGATACGCAGTATTTT

v_call: TRBV11-2
j_call: TRBJ1-4
d_call: NA
clone_size: NA
cdr3_aa: CASSLVGVANEKLFF
cdr3_nt: TGTGCCAGCAGCTTAGTCGGGGTAGCTAATGAAAAACTGTTTTTT

v_call: TRBV2
j_call: TRBJ1-1
d_call: NA
clone_size: NA
cdr3_aa: CALSRSRVRTEAFF
cdr3_nt: TGTGCCCTCTCACGAAGTAGAGTTAGAACTGAAGCTTTCTTT

v_call: TRBV28
j_call: TRBJ2-1
d_call: NA
clone_size: once
cdr3_aa: CASQNPTGNNEQFF
cdr3_nt: TGTGCCAGCCAAAACCCGACAGGAAACAATGAGCAGTTCTTC

v_call: TRBV5-4
j_call: TRBJ2-2
d_call: NA
clone_size: NA
cdr3_aa: CASSLGQRNTGELFF
cdr3_nt: TGTGCCAGCAGCTTGGGACAGAGGAACACCGGGGAGCTGTTTTTT

v_call: TRBV30
j_call: TRBJ2-7
d_call: NA
clone_size: NA
cdr3_aa: CAWSLGMVGEQYF
cdr3_nt: TGTGCCTGGTCCCTCGGGATGGTGGGCGAGCAGTACTTC

v_call: TRBV7-2
j_call: TRBJ2-2
d_call: TRBD2
clone_size: NA
cdr3_aa: CASSPSGTLNTGELFF
cdr3_nt: TGTGCCAGCAGCCCCAGCGGGACTCTCAACACCGGGGAGCTGTTTTTT

v_call: TRBV28
j_call: TRBJ2-7
d_call: TRBD2
clone_size: few
cdr3_aa: CASSSKAGLAGVARREQYF
cdr3_nt: TGTGCCAGCAGTTCCAAAGCGGGACTAGCGGGAGTCGCGCGGCGGGAGCAGTACTTC

v_call: TRBV30
j_call: TRBJ1-2
d_call: TRBD1
clone_size: NA
cdr3_aa: CAWSRDRGRYTF
cdr3_nt: TGTGCCTGGAGCCGGGACAGGGGTCGCTACACCTTC

v_call: TRBV5-1
j_call: TRBJ2-1
d_call: TRBD2
clone_size: NA
cdr3_aa: CASSFSSGSNNEQFF
cdr3_nt: TGCGCCAGCAGCTTCTCTAGCGGGAGCAACAATGAGCAGTTCTTC